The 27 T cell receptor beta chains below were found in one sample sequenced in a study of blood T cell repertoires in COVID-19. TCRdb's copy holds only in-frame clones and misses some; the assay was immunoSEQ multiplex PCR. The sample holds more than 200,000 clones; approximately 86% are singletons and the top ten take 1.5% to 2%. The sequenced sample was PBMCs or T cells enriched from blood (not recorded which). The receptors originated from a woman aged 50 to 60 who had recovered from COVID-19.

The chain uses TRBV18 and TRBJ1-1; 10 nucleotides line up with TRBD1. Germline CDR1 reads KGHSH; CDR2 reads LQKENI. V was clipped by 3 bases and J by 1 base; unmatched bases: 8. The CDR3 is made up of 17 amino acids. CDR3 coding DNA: TGTGCCAGCTCACCTGTGACAGGGGGCGAGGGGAACACTGAAGCTTTCTTT. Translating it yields CASSPVTGGEGNTEAFF.

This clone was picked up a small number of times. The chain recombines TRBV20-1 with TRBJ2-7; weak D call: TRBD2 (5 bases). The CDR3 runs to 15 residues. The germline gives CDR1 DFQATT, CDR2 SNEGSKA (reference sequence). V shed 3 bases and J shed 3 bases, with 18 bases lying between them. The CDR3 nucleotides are TGCAGTGCTAGTCTTTGGCGGGTGACCTACTACGAGCAGTACTTC. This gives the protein CSASLWRVTYYEQYF.

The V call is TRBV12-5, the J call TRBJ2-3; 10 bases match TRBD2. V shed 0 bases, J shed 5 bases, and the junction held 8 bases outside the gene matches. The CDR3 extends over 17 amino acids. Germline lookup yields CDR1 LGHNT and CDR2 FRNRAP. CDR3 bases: TGTGCTAGTGGTTTGGTCCTAGCGGGAGATCGGGGAGATACGCAGTATTTT. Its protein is CASGLVLAGDRGDTQYF.

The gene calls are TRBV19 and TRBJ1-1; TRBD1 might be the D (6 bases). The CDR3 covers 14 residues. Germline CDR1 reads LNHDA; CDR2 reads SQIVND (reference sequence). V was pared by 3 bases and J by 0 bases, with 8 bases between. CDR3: CASSMGQMNTEAFF. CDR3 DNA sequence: TGTGCCAGTAGTATGGGACAAATGAACACTGAAGCTTTCTTT.

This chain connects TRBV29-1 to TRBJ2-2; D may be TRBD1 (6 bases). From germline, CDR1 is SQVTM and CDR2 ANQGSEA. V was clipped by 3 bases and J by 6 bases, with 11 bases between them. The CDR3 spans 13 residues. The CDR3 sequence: CSVDGNRAGELFF. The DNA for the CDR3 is TGCAGCGTTGACGGAAACAGGGCCGGGGAGCTGTTTTTT.

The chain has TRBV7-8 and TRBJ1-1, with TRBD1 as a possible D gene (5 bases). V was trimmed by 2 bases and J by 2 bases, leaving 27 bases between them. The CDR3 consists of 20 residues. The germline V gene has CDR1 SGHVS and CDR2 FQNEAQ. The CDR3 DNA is TGTGCCAGCAGCTTAAGGCTGAAAATTGGAAGGGACGGGGGTAACACTGAAGCTTTCTTT. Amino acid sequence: CASSLRLKIGRDGGNTEAFF.

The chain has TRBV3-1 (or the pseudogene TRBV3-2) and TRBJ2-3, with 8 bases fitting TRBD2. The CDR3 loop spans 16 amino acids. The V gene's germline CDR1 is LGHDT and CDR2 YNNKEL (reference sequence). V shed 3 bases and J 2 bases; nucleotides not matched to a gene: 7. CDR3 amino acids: CASSQKTSAPTDTQYF. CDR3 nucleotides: TGTGCCAGCAGCCAGAAGACTAGCGCGCCCACAGATACGCAGTATTTT.

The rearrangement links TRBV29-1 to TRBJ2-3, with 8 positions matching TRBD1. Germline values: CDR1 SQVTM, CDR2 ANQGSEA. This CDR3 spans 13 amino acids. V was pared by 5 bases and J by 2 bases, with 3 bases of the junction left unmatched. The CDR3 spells CSVKTGDTDTQYF. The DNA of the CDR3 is TGCAGCGTTAAGACAGGGGACACAGATACGCAGTATTTT.

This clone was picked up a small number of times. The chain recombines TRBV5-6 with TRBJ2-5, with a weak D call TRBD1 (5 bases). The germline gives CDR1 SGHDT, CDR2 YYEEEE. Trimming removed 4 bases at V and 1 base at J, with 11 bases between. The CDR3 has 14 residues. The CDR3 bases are TGTGCCAGCAGCGCGTGGACATCCCAAGAGACCCAGTACTTC. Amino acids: CASSAWTSQETQYF. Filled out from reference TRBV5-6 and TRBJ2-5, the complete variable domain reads DAGVTQSPTHLIKTRGQQVTLRCSPKSGHDTVSWYQQALGQGPQFIFQYYEEEERQRGNFPDRFSGHQFPNYSSELNVNALLLGDSALYLCASSAWTSQETQYFGPGTRLLVL.

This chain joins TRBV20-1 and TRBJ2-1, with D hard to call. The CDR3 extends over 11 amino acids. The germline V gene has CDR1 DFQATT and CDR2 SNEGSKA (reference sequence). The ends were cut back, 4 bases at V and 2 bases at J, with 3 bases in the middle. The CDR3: CSATTYNEQFF. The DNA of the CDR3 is TGCAGTGCTACTACCTACAATGAGCAGTTCTTC.

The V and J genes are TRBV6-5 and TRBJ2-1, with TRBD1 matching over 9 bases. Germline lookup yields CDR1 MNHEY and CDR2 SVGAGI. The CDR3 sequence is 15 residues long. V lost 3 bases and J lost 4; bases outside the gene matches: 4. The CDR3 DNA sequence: TGTGCCAGCAGTTATACCGGGACAGGGTACAATGAGCAGTTCTTC. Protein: CASSYTGTGYNEQFF.

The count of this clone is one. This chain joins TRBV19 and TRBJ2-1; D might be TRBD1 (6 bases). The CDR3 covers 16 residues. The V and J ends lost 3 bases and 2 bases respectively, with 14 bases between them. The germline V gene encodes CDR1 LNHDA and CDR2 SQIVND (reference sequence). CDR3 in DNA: TGTGCCAGTAGTATCGGCAACAGGGACGCCTACAATGAGCAGTTCTTC. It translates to CASSIGNRDAYNEQFF. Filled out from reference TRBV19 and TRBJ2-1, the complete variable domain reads DGGITQSPKYLFRKEGQNVTLSCEQNLNHDAMYWYRQDPGQGLRLIYYSQIVNDFQKGDIAEGYSVSREKKESFPLTVTSAQKNPTAFYLCASSIGNRDAYNEQFFGPGTRLTVL.

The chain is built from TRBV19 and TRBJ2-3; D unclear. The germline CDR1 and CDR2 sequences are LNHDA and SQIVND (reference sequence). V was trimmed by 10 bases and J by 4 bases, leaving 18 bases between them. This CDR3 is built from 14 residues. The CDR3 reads CATAAVAPPDTQYF. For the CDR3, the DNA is TGTGCCACTGCGGCGGTAGCCCCCCCAGATACGCAGTATTTT.

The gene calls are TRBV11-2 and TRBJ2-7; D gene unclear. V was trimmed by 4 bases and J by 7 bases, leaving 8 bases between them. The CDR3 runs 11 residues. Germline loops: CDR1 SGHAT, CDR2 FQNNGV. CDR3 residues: CASSSLGEQYF. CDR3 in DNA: TGTGCCAGCAGCTCCCTAGGAGAGCAGTACTTC.

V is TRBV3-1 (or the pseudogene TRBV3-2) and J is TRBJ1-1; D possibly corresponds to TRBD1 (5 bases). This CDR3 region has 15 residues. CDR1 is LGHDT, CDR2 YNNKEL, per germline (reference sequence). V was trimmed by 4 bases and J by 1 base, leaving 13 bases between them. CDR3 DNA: TGTGCCAGCAGCCCTGTGGGGCGTCAGAACACTGAAGCTTTCTTT. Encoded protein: CASSPVGRQNTEAFF.

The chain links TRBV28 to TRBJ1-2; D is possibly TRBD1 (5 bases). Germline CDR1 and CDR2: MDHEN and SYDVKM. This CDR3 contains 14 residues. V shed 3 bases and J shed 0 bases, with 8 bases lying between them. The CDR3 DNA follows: TGTGCCAGCAGTTTGGGGGGTCCTAACTATGGCTACACCTTC. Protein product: CASSLGGPNYGYTF.

Here the CDR3 DNA reads TGTGCCAGCCGGGACACGTATAGCAATCAGCCCCAGCATTTT. Translated: CASRDTYSNQPQHF. The rearrangement links TRBV10-3 to TRBJ1-5, with a tentative D call TRBD1 (6 bases). CDR1 is ENHRY, CDR2 SYGVKD, per germline. Trimming removed 10 bases at V and 0 bases at J, with 13 bases between. CDR3 length equals 14 residues.

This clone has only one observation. Here the CDR3 DNA reads TGTGCCAGCAGCCAAGGGGAGGATAAATCCTACGAGCAGTACTTC. This encodes CASSQGEDKSYEQYF. The chain uses TRBV4-2 and TRBJ2-7, with a possible D match to TRBD2 (6 bases). This CDR3 contains 15 residues. Germline V gene sequence: CDR1 LGHNA, CDR2 YNFKEQ. V gave up 1 base and J gave up 1 base, with 11 bases separating them.

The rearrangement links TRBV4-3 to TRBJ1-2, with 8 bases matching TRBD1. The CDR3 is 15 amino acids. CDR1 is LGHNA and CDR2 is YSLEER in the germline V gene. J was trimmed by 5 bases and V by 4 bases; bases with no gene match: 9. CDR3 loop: CASSPTVTGVYGYTF. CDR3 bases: TGCGCCAGCAGCCCAACCGTGACAGGGGTTTATGGCTACACCTTC.

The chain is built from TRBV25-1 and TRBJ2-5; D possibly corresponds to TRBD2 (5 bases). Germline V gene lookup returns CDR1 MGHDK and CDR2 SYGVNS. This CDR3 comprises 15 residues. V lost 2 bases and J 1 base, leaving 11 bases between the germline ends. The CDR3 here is CASSERGTLQETQYF. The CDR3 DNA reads TGTGCCAGCAGTGAACGGGGAACCCTCCAAGAGACCCAGTACTTC.

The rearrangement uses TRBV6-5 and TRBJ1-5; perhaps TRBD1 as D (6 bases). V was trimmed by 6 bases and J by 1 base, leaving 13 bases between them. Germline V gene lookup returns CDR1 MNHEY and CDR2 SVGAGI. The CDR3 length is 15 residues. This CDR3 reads CASRPQGTSNQPQHF. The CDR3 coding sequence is TGTGCCAGCAGACCACAGGGAACAAGCAATCAGCCCCAGCATTTT.

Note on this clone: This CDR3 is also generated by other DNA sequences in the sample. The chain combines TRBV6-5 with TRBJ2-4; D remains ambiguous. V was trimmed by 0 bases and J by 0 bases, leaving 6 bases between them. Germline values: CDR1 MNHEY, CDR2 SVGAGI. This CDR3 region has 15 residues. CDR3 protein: CASSYSRLAKNIQYF. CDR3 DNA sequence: TGTGCCAGCAGTTACTCGAGGCTAGCCAAAAACATTCAGTACTTC.

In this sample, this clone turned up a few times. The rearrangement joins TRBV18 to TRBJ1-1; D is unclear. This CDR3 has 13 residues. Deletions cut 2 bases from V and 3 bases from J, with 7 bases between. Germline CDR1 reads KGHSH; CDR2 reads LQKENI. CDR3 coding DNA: TGTGCCAGCTCACCAGCCAGCGACACTGAAGCTTTCTTT. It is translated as CASSPASDTEAFF.

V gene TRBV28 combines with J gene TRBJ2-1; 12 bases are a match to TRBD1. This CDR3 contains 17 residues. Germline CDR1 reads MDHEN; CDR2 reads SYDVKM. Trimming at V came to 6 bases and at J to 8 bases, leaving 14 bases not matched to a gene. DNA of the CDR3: TGTGCCAGCAGAGACGCGTTACGGGACAGGGGGCTCGATGAGCAGTTCTTC. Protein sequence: CASRDALRDRGLDEQFF.

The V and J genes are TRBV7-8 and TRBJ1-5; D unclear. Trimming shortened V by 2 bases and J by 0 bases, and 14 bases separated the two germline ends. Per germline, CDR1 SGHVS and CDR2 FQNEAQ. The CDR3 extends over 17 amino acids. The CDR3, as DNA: TGTGCCAGCAGCTTATTCGGACGGGGAAATAGCAATCAGCCCCAGCATTTT. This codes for CASSLFGRGNSNQPQHF.

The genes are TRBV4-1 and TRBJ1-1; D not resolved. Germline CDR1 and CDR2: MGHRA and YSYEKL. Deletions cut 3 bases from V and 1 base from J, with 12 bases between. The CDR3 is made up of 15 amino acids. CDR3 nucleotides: TGCGCCAGCAGCCAGTCGCGGCCTACGAACACTGAAGCTTTCTTT. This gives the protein CASSQSRPTNTEAFF.

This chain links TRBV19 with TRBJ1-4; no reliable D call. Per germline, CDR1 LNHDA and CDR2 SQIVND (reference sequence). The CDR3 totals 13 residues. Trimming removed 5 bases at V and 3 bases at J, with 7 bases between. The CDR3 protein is CASSPVSNEKLFF. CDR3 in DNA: TGTGCCAGTAGTCCGGTATCTAATGAAAAACTGTTTTTT.